This entry lists 21 T cell receptor beta chains sequenced from one sample in a study of a mutant IDH1 vaccine in newly diagnosed glioma. The time point was: week 23, last vaccination. Each dose delivered 300 ug of mutant IDH1 20-mer peptide subcutaneously with imiquimod. Repertoires were generated with immunoSEQ multiplex PCR, while TCRdb's copy carries only in-frame clones and drops some. The sample includes 50,000 to 70,000 clones, 75% to 90% seen only once; the top ten take 13%. The antigens of these receptors remain unknown. Sequenced here: PBMCs, sampled from a glioma patient whose treatment included an IDH1 peptide vaccine. These receptors were taken from a young man with glioma.

This clone was detected a few times. The rearrangement joins TRBV7-6 to TRBJ1-5; D is possibly TRBD1 (5 bases). The CDR3 is 13 residues long. From germline, CDR1 is SGHVS and CDR2 FNYEAQ. V was clipped by 6 bases and J by 6 bases, with 12 bases between them. The CDR3 is CASSFGGAQPQHF. The CDR3 DNA is TGTGCCAGCAGTTTCGGTGGGGCTCAGCCCCAGCATTTT.

V and J are TRBV9 and TRBJ2-2, with TRBD2 matching over 8 bases. Germline lookup yields CDR1 SGDLS and CDR2 YYNGEE. With 1 base clipped from V and 7 bases from J, the junction kept 9 bases outside the gene matches. The CDR3 is made up of 16 amino acids. The CDR3 nucleotides are TGTGCCAGCAGCGTACGGCGGGAGGCCGGGATCGGGGAGCTGTTTTTT. This sequence encodes CASSVRREAGIGELFF. The full variable domain, rest sourced from reference TRBV9 and TRBJ2-2, is DSGVTQTPKHLITATGQRVTLRCSPRSGDLSVYWYQQSLDQGLQFLIQYYNGEERAKGNILERFSAQQFPDLHSELNLSSLELGDSALYFCASSVRREAGIGELFFGEGSRLTVL.

The chain joins TRBV25-1 to TRBJ2-6; D not resolved. The CDR3 runs 16 residues. Germline V gives CDR1 MGHDK, CDR2 SYGVNS. Between the trimmed V and J ends, which lost 3 bases and 3 bases, there was a span of 12 bases. CDR3: CASSEGTEHGANVLTF. DNA for the CDR3: TGTGCCAGCAGTGAGGGCACAGAGCATGGGGCCAACGTCCTGACTTTC.

The chain uses TRBV10-3 and TRBJ1-2, with D possibly being TRBD1 (6 bases). Germline-derived CDR1 and CDR2 are ENHRY and SYGVKD. Deletions cut 10 bases from V and 0 bases from J, with 18 bases between. The CDR3 is 15 residues long. The CDR3 is CATGERGPPNYGYTF. In nucleotides, the CDR3 is TGTGCCACAGGGGAACGGGGCCCGCCTAACTATGGCTACACCTTC.

This clone appeared a single time. The rearrangement joins TRBV5-4 to TRBJ2-7; perhaps TRBD2 as D (5 bases). This CDR3 region has 14 residues. Trimming took off 3 bases at V and 2 bases at J, with 12 bases between the two ends. Looked up from germline, CDR1 is SGHNT and CDR2 is YYREEE (reference sequence). The CDR3 protein is CASSSKLGTYEQYF. The CDR3 bases are TGTGCCAGCAGCTCTAAACTAGGGACCTACGAGCAGTACTTC. The variable domain in full, with the rest retrieved from reference TRBV5-4 and TRBJ2-7, is ETGVTQSPTHLIKTRGQQVTLRCSSQSGHNTVSWYQQALGQGPQFIFQYYREEENGRGNFPPRFSGLQFPNYSSELNVNALELDDSALYLCASSSKLGTYEQYFGPGTRLTVT.

V gene TRBV28 combines with J gene TRBJ2-1; D is unresolved. Germline V gives CDR1 MDHEN, CDR2 SYDVKM. The length of the CDR3 is 13 residues. Trimming pared 7 bases from V and 7 bases from J, leaving 14 bases between. The CDR3 coding sequence is TGTGCCAGCATCAGCCAGCCGGGTAATGAGCAGTTCTTC. Residues: CASISQPGNEQFF.

This rearrangement joins TRBV12-5 to TRBJ1-1; D gene uncertain. Germline CDR1 and CDR2: LGHNT and FRNRAP. The CDR3 has 13 residues. Trimming cost V 6 bases and J 4 bases, with 12 bases left between them. The DNA for the CDR3 is TGTGCTAGTGGCCTCAACTGGGGCACTGAAGCTTTCTTT. Its translation: CASGLNWGTEAFF.

The chain couples TRBV11-2 to TRBJ1-6; TRBD1 agrees at 8 bases. This CDR3 spans 18 amino acids. With 4 bases clipped from V and 0 bases from J, the junction kept 8 bases outside the gene matches. In germline, CDR1 is SGHAT, CDR2 FQNNGV. DNA for the CDR3: TGTGCCAGCAGCTCAGGACAGGGTAGTCGCTCCTATAATTCACCCCTCCACTTT. It yields the protein CASSSGQGSRSYNSPLHF.

In nucleotides, the CDR3 is TGTGCCAGCAGTTCGGCCGGGGACTTCGACAATGAGCAGTTCTTC. Its translation is CASSSAGDFDNEQFF. The chain employs TRBV6-6 and TRBJ2-1; tentative D call: TRBD2 (6 bases). Germline CDR1 is MNHNY and CDR2 is SVGAGI (reference sequence). The CDR3 has 15 residues. Trimming stripped 4 bases from V and 5 bases from J, with 15 bases between.

The rearrangement joins TRBV2 to TRBJ2-1; D is uncertain. Germline assignment: CDR1 SNHLY and CDR2 FYNNEI. This CDR3 has 12 amino acids. Trimming left V 11 bases short and J 8 bases short, with 16 bases between. As DNA, the CDR3 is TGTGCCGGTCGGGCCCTTGGGGATGAGCAGTTCTTC. It yields the protein CAGRALGDEQFF.

The chain links TRBV7-9 to TRBJ2-1; D is unclear. There are 14 residues in the CDR3. CDR1 and CDR2 from the germline V gene are SEHNR and FQNEAQ (reference sequence). Deletions cut 5 bases from V and 9 bases from J, with 17 bases between. The CDR3 here is CASSPPAAGGEQFF. CDR3 nucleotide sequence: TGTGCCAGCAGCCCACCCGCGGCTGGTGGTGAGCAGTTCTTC.

This clone was counted a single time. The chain uses TRBV6-5 and TRBJ1-2; D unresolved. Germline V gene data show CDR1 as MNHEY and CDR2 as SVGAGI. The CDR3 has 15 residues. Deletions cut 6 bases from V and 2 bases from J, with 16 bases between. The CDR3 DNA reads TGTGCCAGCAGGACCCCCGAAAGACCAAACTATGGCTACACCTTC. Its translation is CASRTPERPNYGYTF.

The chain is built from TRBV27 and TRBJ2-7, with D possibly TRBD2 on 5 matching bases. This CDR3 contains 13 residues. V lost 5 bases and J lost 2, with 10 bases in between. CDR1 is MNHEY and CDR2 is SMNVEV in the germline V gene (reference sequence). CDR3 sequence reads: CASSPRGAYEQYF. For the CDR3, the DNA is TGTGCCAGCAGTCCTCGGGGAGCCTACGAGCAGTACTTC.

This chain connects TRBV7-9 to TRBJ1-4; 7 bases map to TRBD1. The CDR3 runs to 17 residues. The ends lost 5 bases at V and 0 bases at J; junction bases unmatched: 9. Germline V gene data show CDR1 as SEHNR and CDR2 as FQNEAQ (reference sequence). The DNA for the CDR3 is TGTGCCAGCAGCATTTCGGGACAGAGCGCAACTAATGAAAAACTGTTTTTT. Translating gives CASSISGQSATNEKLFF.

The chain has TRBV30 and TRBJ2-4; D ambiguous. Germline-derived CDR1 and CDR2 are GTSNPN and SVGIG (reference sequence). The CDR3 has 14 amino acids. The V end was cut by 0 bases, the J end by 1 base, with 7 bases between. CDR3 loop: CAWSVFRAKNIQYF. The CDR3 DNA reads TGTGCCTGGAGTGTATTTAGGGCCAAAAACATTCAGTACTTC.

This chain uses TRBV27 with TRBJ1-1; no clear D gene. Deletions cut 3 bases from V and 5 bases from J, with 10 bases between. Per germline, CDR1 MNHEY and CDR2 SMNVEV (reference sequence). The CDR3 sequence is 13 residues long. CDR3 bases: TGTGCCAGCAGTTTCTACCTCGGGACTGAAGCTTTCTTT. Translating it yields CASSFYLGTEAFF.

The chain carries TRBV10-3 and TRBJ1-1; TRBD1 is a possible D gene (6 bases). CDR1 is ENHRY and CDR2 is SYGVKD in the germline V gene. This CDR3 spans 15 amino acids. Trimming pared 9 bases from V and 7 bases from J, leaving 24 bases between. The CDR3 DNA reads as TGTGCCATTGCCGGGGGGGGCGCGTCGAGCGGTGAAGCTTTCTTT. It translates to CAIAGGGASSGEAFF.

The CDR3, as DNA: TGTGCCAGCAGCTTGGACTTCAGGAGTTACACCGGGGAGCTGTTTTTT. It yields the protein CASSLDFRSYTGELFF. This chain links TRBV5-6 with TRBJ2-2; no clear D. This CDR3 contains 16 residues. CDR1 and CDR2 from the germline V gene are SGHDT and YYEEEE. V lost 0 bases to trimming and J lost 3 bases, with 12 bases between them.

This clone appeared once. The chain employs TRBV30 and TRBJ1-2; no definite D call. Looked up from germline, CDR1 is GTSNPN and CDR2 is SVGIG (reference sequence). CDR3 size: 14 residues. The V end lost 2 bases, the J end lost 0 bases, and 10 bases lay between the germline ends. The DNA for the CDR3 is TGTGCCTGGAGTCGGGCAGTAGCTAACTATGGCTACACCTTC. Translating gives CAWSRAVANYGYTF.

This clone was seen only a few times. This chain joins TRBV27 and TRBJ1-1; D might be TRBD1 (6 bases). Germline V gives CDR1 MNHEY, CDR2 SMNVEV (reference sequence). The CDR3 runs 15 residues. Trimming took off 2 bases at V and 1 base at J, with 11 bases between the two ends. The CDR3 reads CASSLKVGGNTEAFF. The CDR3, as DNA: TGTGCCAGCAGTTTAAAAGTAGGGGGGAACACTGAAGCTTTCTTT.

The rearrangement uses TRBV2 and TRBJ1-2; D unclear. Germline-derived CDR1 and CDR2 are SNHLY and FYNNEI. The CDR3 is 15 residues long. The ends were cut back, 5 bases at V and 2 bases at J, with 15 bases in the middle. CDR3 sequence reads: CASSPQSTGNYGYTF. The CDR3 DNA reads TGTGCCAGCAGTCCTCAATCGACGGGGAACTATGGCTACACCTTC.